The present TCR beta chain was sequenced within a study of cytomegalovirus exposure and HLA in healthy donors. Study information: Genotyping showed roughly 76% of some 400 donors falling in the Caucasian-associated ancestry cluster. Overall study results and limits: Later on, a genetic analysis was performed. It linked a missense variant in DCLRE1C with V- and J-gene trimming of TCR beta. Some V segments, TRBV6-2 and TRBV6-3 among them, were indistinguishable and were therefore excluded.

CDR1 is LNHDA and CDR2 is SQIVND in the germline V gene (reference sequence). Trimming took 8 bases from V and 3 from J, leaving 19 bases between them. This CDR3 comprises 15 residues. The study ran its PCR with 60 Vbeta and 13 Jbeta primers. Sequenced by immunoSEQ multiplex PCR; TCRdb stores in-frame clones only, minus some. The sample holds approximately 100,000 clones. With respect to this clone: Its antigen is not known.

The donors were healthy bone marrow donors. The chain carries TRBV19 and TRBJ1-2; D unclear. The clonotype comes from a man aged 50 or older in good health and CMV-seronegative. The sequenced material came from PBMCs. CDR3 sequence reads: CASRERKYSDYGYTF. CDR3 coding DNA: TGTGCCAGTCGTGAGAGAAAGTACTCGGACTATGGCTACACCTTC.